This TCR beta chain was identified during a study of T cell responses to AZD1222 COVID-19 vaccine. Study-level background: Timing groups of about 4 and about 12 weeks for second doses were pooled. Study findings and constraints: It was only after the peak T cell response that any repertoires were sampled. Per reports, nearly half of all spike-specific TCRs target regions that are unmutated in variants.

On this clone itself: Its antigen is unidentified.

Assay used: immunoSEQ multiplex PCR; TCRdb lists only in-frame clones, some missing. The profile covers roughly 170,000 clones, with 88% appearing a single time and around 0.5% taken by the ten largest. Germline V lookup: CDR1 SGDLS, CDR2 YYNGEE. The V and J ends lost 0 bases and 7 bases respectively, with 11 bases between them. The CDR3 runs to 14 residues. The source was peripheral blood, collected on day 0 of AZD1222 vaccination. This chain uses TRBV9 with TRBJ2-1; no firm D call. This receptor was identified in an adult in good health. CDR3 nucleotides: TGTGCCAGCAGCGTAGCCCCCGCTAGAAATGAGCAGTTCTTC. The encoded protein is CASSVAPARNEQFF.